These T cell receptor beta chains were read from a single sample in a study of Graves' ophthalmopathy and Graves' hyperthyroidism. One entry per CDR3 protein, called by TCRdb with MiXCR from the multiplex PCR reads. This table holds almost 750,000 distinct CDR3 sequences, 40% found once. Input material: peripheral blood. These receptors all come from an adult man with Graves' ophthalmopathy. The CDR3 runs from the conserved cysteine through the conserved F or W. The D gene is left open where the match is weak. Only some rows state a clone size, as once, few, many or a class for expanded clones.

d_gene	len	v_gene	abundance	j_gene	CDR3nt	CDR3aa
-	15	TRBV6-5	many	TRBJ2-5	TGTGCCAGCAGTACCGTACGGTACGGATTTGAGACCCAGTACTTC	CASSTVRYGFETQYF
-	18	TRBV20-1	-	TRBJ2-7	TGCAGTGCTAGAGATGACGTCACTGGACGGCGAATTGGCGACGAGCAGTACTTC	CSARDDVTGRRIGDEQYF
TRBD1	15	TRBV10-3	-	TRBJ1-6	TGTGCCAGCATGGGACAGGGCCATTTGGGTTCACCCCTCCACTTT	CASMGQGHLGSPLHF
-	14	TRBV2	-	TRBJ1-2	TGTGCCAGCAGTGAAGCCAGGGGTCGCTATGGCTACACCTTC	CASSEARGRYGYTF
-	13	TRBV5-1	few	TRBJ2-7	TGCGCCAGCAGCTCCGGACGGGACTACGAGCAGTACTTC	CASSSGRDYEQYF
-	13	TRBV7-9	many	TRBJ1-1	TGTGCCAGCAGCTTAGTACAGAACACTGAAGCTTTCTTT	CASSLVQNTEAFF
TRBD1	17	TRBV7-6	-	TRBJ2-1	TGTGCCAGCAGCTCGTTACACCGGGACAGAGCCTACAATGAGCAGTTCTTC	CASSSLHRDRAYNEQFF
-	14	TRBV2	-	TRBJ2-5	TGTGCCAGCAGTTTATCTTTAGTACAAGAGACCCAGTACTTC	CASSLSLVQETQYF
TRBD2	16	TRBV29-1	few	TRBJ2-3	TGCAGCGGGATTACTAACGGGGGGGCTAACACAGATACGCAGTATTTT	CSGITNGGANTDTQYF
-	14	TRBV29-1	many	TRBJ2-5	TGCAGCGTTGAAGGTCGGGGCAGGGAAGAGACCCAGTACTTC	CSVEGRGREETQYF
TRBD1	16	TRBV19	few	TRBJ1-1	TGTGCCAGTAGTTCCTCACCCGGGACAGGGAACACTGAAGCTTTCTTT	CASSSSPGTGNTEAFF
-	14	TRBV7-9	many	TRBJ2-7	TGTGCCAGCAGCTTAAGTGGACAGCGATCAGAGCAGTACTTC	CASSLSGQRSEQYF
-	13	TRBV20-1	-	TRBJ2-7	TGCAGTGCTAGTAGGAGTGGATCCTACGAGCAGTACTTC	CSASRSGSYEQYF
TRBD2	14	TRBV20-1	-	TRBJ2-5	TGCAGTGCTAGTTCAGGGCTAGCGGTAGAGACCCAGTACTTC	CSASSGLAVETQYF
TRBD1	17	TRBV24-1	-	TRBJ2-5	TGTGCCACCAGTGATCCAGGGACAGGGGGCGCGGGGGAGACCCAGTACTTC	CATSDPGTGGAGETQYF
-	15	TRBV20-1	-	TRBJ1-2	TGCAGTGCGCGTATGGGGGCGAAATATAACTATGGCTACACCTTC	CSARMGAKYNYGYTF
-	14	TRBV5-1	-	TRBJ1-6	TGCGCCAGCAGCCTCGACAGGTTTACCTCACCCCTCCACTTT	CASSLDRFTSPLHF
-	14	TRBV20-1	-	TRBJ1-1	TGCAGTGCTCTTAGCGGGAGGGGGGACACTGAAGCTTTCTTT	CSALSGRGDTEAFF
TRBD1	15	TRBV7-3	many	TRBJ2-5	TGTGCCAGCAGCTCCGGGACAGGGGACCAAGAGACCCAGTACTTC	CASSSGTGDQETQYF
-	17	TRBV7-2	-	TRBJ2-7	TGTGCCAGCAGCCCCAGGGCCCCCTTGAAAGGGTCCTACGAGCAGTACTTC	CASSPRAPLKGSYEQYF
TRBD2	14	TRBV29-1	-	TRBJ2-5	TGCAGCGTTGAAGTCGGACTAGGGAGCGAGACCCAGTACTTC	CSVEVGLGSETQYF
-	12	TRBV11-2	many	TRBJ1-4	TGTGCCAGCAGCTTAGTGGGCAGCCAACTGTTTTTT	CASSLVGSQLFF
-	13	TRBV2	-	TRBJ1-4	-	CASSEGVLENCFF
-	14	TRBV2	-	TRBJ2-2	TGTGCCAGCAGTGTAGCGGTAGACACCGGGGAGCTGTTTTTT	CASSVAVDTGELFF
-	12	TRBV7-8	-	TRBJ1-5	TGTGCCGGCAGCCCCCGGGGGGGGCCCCAGCATTTT	CAGSPRGGPQHF
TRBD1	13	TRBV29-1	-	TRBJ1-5	TGCAGTGCTAGGACAGGTGGCAATCAGCTCCAGCATTTT	CSARTGGNQLQHF
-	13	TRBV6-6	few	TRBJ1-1	TGTGCCAGCAGCTATCAGAATCGGGAAGAAGCTTTCTTT	CASSYQNREEAFF
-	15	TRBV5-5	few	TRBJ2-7	TGTGCCAGCAGCTTGAGGACTCCCGTAGGTTACGAGCAGTACTTC	CASSLRTPVGYEQYF
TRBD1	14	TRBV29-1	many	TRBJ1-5	TGCAGCGTTGGGACAGGAAATTTCGATCAGCCCCAGCATTTT	CSVGTGNFDQPQHF
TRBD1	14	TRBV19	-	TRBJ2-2	TGTGCCACTCAAGGGACAGGGAGGACCGGGGAGCTGTTTTTT	CATQGTGRTGELFF
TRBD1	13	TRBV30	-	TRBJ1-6	TGTGCCTGGGCGGGACAGGCCCATTCACCCCTCCACTTT	CAWAGQAHSPLHF